Listed here are 14 T cell receptor beta chains from one sample, sequenced in a study of blood T cell repertoires in COVID-19. Data came from immunoSEQ multiplex PCR; TCRdb stores just in-frame clones and leaves some out. The table records fewer than 450,000 clones, approximately 88% of them present only once. Sequenced: PBMCs or T cells enriched from blood (not recorded which). These receptors were taken from a woman aged 40 to 50 with acute COVID-19.

This rearrangement joins TRBV4-1 to TRBJ2-2; 9 bases fit TRBD1. The CDR3 has 17 residues. V lost 4 bases and J lost 2; bases outside the gene matches: 8. CDR1 is MGHRA and CDR2 is YSYEKL in the germline V gene. CDR3 protein: CASSLSRDRDNTGELFF. The CDR3 DNA follows: TGCGCCAGCAGCCTTTCCCGGGACAGGGATAACACCGGGGAGCTGTTTTTT.

This CDR3 is CASSRDRGGSNQPQHF. The CDR3 DNA sequence: TGTGCCAGCAGTCGAGACAGGGGCGGTAGCAATCAGCCCCAGCATTTT. V and J are TRBV5-6 and TRBJ1-5; 8 bases line up with TRBD1. The CDR3 has 16 residues. The germline V gene encodes CDR1 SGHDT and CDR2 YYEEEE. V shed 5 bases, J shed 0 bases, and the junction held 7 bases outside the gene matches.

The CDR3 sequence is CASSQQGTGGPIYSPLHF. CDR3 DNA sequence: TGTGCCAGTAGTCAACAGGGGACAGGAGGGCCGATCTATTCACCCCTCCACTTT. The chain links TRBV19 to TRBJ1-6; 8 positions match TRBD1. The V gene's germline CDR1 is LNHDA and CDR2 SQIVND (reference sequence). Unmatched junction bases numbered 17, after V lost 5 bases and J lost 8 bases. The CDR3 consists of 18 residues.

This sequence joins TRBV11-3 and TRBJ2-2; 13 bases map to TRBD2. This CDR3 comprises 14 residues. J gave up 8 bases and V 5 bases, and 2 bases lay outside the gene matches. Per the germline V gene, CDR1 is SGHNT and CDR2 is YENEEA. The CDR3 reads CASSPGLAGGELFF. Here the CDR3 DNA reads TGTGCCAGCAGCCCGGGACTAGCGGGGGGGGAGCTGTTTTTT.

CDR3 DNA: TGTGCCAGCAGACATGGACAGGTAGCTGGAAACACCATATATTTT. The encoded protein is CASRHGQVAGNTIYF. V gene TRBV2 combines with J gene TRBJ1-3, with 7 bases that match TRBD1. The CDR3 contains 15 residues. From germline, CDR1 is SNHLY and CDR2 FYNNEI. The V gene end was trimmed by 6 bases and the J gene end by 2 bases; junction bases not matched to a gene: 7. Full variable domain (rest looked up from reference TRBV2 and TRBJ1-3): EPEVTQTPSHQVTQMGQEVILRCVPISNHLYFYWYRQILGQKVEFLVSFYNNEISEKSEIFDDQFSVERPDGSNFTLKIRSTKLEDSAMYFCASRHGQVAGNTIYFGEGSWLTVV.

The chain carries TRBV7-9 and TRBJ2-7; TRBD1 might be the D (6 bases). The CDR3 sequence is 16 residues long. Per germline, CDR1 SEHNR and CDR2 FQNEAQ (reference sequence). Trimming removed 0 bases at V and 4 bases at J, with 16 bases between. The CDR3: CASSLAGWATGYEQYF. The CDR3 DNA reads as TGTGCCAGCAGCTTAGCGGGGTGGGCGACAGGATACGAGCAGTACTTC.

The J gene is TRBJ1-1, the V gene TRBV2, with D possibly TRBD1 on 5 matching bases. The V and J ends lost 6 bases and 4 bases respectively, with 12 bases between them. Germline V gene data show CDR1 as SNHLY and CDR2 as FYNNEI. The CDR3 totals 13 residues. CDR3 residues: CASRQGMGTEAFF. The DNA of the CDR3 is TGTGCCAGCAGGCAGGGAATGGGCACTGAAGCTTTCTTT.

This chain connects TRBV5-1 to TRBJ1-1; tentative D call: TRBD1 (6 bases). The germline CDR1 and CDR2 sequences are SGHRS and YFSETQ. The CDR3 sequence is 14 residues long. Trimming took off 4 bases at V and 1 base at J, with 11 bases between the two ends. In DNA form, the CDR3 reads TGCGCCAGCAGCCTTTCGACAGGGAACACTGAAGCTTTCTTT. It codes for CASSLSTGNTEAFF.

The chain joins TRBV6-5 to TRBJ1-2, with TRBD1 matching over 7 bases. This CDR3 is 15 amino acids long. With 5 bases clipped from V and 5 bases from J, the junction kept 11 bases outside the gene matches. Germline V gives CDR1 MNHEY, CDR2 SVGAGI. CDR3: CASSKTGNNVYGYTF. The CDR3 bases are TGTGCCAGCAGTAAGACAGGGAACAACGTGTATGGCTACACCTTC.

This chain links TRBV2 with TRBJ2-1; possibly TRBD2 for D (6 bases). The V end was cut by 5 bases, the J end by 7 bases, with 15 bases between. This CDR3 contains 14 residues. CDR1 and CDR2 from the germline V gene are SNHLY and FYNNEI. In DNA form, the CDR3 reads TGTGCCAGCAGTAGTGGCTGGGGGGAAAATGAGCAGTTCTTC. It codes for CASSSGWGENEQFF.

The V gene is TRBV29-1, the J gene TRBJ2-3, with 10 bases matching TRBD1. The germline gives CDR1 SQVTM, CDR2 ANQGSEA. The CDR3 covers 13 residues. With V trimmed by 4 bases and J by 4 bases, 2 bases remained unmatched. The CDR3 bases are TGCAGCGTTGGGGGACAGGGGTCAGATACGCAGTATTTT. It codes for CSVGGQGSDTQYF.

This rearrangement joins TRBV3-1 (or the pseudogene TRBV3-2) to TRBJ1-4, with TRBD1 identical over 8 bases. Germline trimming cut 4 bases from V and 5 bases from J; bases unmatched to any gene: 3. Germline V gives CDR1 LGHDT, CDR2 YNNKEL (reference sequence). The length of the CDR3 is 14 residues. CDR3 nucleotides: TGTGCCAGCAGCCTGACAGGGGAAAATGAAAAACTGTTTTTT. Its protein product is CASSLTGENEKLFF.

V is TRBV5-8 and J is TRBJ2-5; possibly TRBD2 for D (5 bases). Germline V CDR1 and CDR2: SGHTS, YDEGEE. V was trimmed by 4 bases and J by 5 bases, leaving 15 bases between them. The CDR3 loop spans 14 amino acids. The CDR3 bases are TGTGCCAGCAGCCGCCCGGGATCGGGGGAGACCCAGTACTTC. It codes for CASSRPGSGETQYF.

The chain recombines TRBV3-1 (or the pseudogene TRBV3-2) with TRBJ2-7; 7 nucleotides align to TRBD2. This CDR3 has 15 amino acids. Germline loops: CDR1 LGHDT, CDR2 YNNKEL (reference sequence). After removal of 4 bases from V and 0 bases from J, the junction contained 6 bases not matched to a gene. CDR3 sequence (DNA): TGTGCCAGCAGCCCCGGGGGGATGAGCTCCTACGAGCAGTACTTC. Amino acid sequence: CASSPGGMSSYEQYF.